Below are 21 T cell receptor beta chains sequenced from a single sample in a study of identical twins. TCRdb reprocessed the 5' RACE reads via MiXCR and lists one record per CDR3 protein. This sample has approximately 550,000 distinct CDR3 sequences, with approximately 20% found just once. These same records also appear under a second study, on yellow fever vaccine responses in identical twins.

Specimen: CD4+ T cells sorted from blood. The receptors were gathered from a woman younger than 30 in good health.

The CDR3 DNA is TGCAGTGCTAGAGGGTTGGGCGTTAGTTCACCCCTCCACTTT. Protein: CSARGLGVSSPLHF. The chain combines TRBV20-1 with TRBJ1-6; no reliable D call. CDR1 and CDR2 (germline): DFQATT, SNEGSKA (reference sequence). This CDR3 region has 14 residues. Between the trimmed V and J ends, which lost 1 base and 9 bases, there was a span of 13 bases.

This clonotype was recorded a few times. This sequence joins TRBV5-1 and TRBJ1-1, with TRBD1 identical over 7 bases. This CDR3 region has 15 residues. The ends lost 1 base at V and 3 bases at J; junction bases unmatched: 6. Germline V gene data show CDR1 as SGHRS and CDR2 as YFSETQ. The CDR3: CASSLSGDSYTEAFF. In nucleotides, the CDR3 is TGCGCCAGCAGCTTGTCCGGGGACAGTTACACTGAAGCTTTCTTT.

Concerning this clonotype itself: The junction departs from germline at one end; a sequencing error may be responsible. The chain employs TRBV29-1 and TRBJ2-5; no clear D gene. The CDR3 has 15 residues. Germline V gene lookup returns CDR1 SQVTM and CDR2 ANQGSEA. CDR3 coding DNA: TGCAGCGTTACCCCGGGCCCGAAAGGCCAAGTGACCCAGTACTTC. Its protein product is CSVTPGPKGQVTQYF.

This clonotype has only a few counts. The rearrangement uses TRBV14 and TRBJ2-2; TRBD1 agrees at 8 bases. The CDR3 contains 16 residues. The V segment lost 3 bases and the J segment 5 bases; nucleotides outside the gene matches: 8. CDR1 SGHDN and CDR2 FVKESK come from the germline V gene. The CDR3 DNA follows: TGTGCCAGCAGCCATTCCGGACAGGGACCGACCGGGGAGCTGTTTTTT. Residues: CASSHSGQGPTGELFF.

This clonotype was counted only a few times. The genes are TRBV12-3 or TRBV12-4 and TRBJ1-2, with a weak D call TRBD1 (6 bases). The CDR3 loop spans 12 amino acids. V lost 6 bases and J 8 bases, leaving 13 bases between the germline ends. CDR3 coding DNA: TGTGCCAGCAGGGGAACAGGGAAGGGCTACACCTTC. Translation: CASRGTGKGYTF.

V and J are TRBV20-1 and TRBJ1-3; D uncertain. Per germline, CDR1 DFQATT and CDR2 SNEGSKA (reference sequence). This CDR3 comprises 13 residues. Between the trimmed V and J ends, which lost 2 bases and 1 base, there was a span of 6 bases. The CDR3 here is CSARLGSGNTIYF. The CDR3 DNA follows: TGCAGTGCTAGATTGGGGTCTGGAAACACCATATATTTT.

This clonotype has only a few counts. CDR3 sequence: CASSARGGSNEQFF. DNA for the CDR3: TGTGCCAGCAGCGCCCGGGGTGGTTCGAATGAGCAGTTCTTC. The chain carries TRBV3-1 and TRBJ2-1, with D maybe TRBD2 (5 bases). Trimming took off 5 bases at V and 7 bases at J, with 15 bases between the two ends. This CDR3 contains 14 residues. Germline V gives CDR1 LGHDT, CDR2 YNNKEL (reference sequence).

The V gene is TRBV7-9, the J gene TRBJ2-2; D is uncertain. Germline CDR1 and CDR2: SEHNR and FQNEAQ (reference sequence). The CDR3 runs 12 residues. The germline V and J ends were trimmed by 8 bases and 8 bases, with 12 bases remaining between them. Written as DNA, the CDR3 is TGTGCCAGCGGATCCTCGTTGGGGGAGCTGTTTTTT. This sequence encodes CASGSSLGELFF.

The DNA of the CDR3 is TGTGCCAGCAGCGAGACGGGTCTTAGCACAGATACGCAGTATTTT. It specifies CASSETGLSTDTQYF. The rearrangement joins TRBV7-8 to TRBJ2-3; no reliable D call. Deletions cut 5 bases from V and 0 bases from J, with 12 bases between. There are 15 residues in the CDR3. Germline lookup yields CDR1 SGHVS and CDR2 FQNEAQ. The whole variable domain, filled in from reference TRBV7-8 and TRBJ2-3, reads GAGVSQSPRYKVAKRGQDVALRCDPISGHVSLFWYQQALGQGPEFLTYFQNEAQLDKSGLPSDRFFAERPEGSVSTLKIQRTQQEDSAVYLCASSETGLSTDTQYFGPGTRLTVL.

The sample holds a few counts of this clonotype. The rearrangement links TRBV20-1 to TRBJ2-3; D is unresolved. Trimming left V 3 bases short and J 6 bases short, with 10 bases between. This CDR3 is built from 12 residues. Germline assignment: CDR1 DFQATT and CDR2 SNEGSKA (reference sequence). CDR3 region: CSASGSADTQYF. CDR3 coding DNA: TGCAGTGCTAGCGGGTCGGCGGATACGCAGTATTTT.

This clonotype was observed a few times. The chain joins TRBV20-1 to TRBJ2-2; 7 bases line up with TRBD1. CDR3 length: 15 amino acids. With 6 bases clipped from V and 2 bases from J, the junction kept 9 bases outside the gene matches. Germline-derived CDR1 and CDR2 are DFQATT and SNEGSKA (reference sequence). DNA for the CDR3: TGCAGTGCCAGCCCGGGACAGAGAAACACCGGGGAGCTGTTTTTT. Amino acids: CSASPGQRNTGELFF.

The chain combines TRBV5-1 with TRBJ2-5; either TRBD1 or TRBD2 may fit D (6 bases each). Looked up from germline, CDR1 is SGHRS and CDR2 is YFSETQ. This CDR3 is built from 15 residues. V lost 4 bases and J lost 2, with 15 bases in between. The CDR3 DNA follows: TGCGCCAGCAGCCCATACCGGGGGCCTCAAGAGACCCAGTACTTC. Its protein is CASSPYRGPQETQYF.

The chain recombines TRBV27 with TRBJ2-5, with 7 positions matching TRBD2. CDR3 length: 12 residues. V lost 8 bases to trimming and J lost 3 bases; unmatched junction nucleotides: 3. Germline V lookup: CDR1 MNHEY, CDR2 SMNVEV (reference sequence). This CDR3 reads CASQGREETQYF. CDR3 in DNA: TGTGCCAGCCAAGGGAGGGAAGAGACCCAGTACTTC.

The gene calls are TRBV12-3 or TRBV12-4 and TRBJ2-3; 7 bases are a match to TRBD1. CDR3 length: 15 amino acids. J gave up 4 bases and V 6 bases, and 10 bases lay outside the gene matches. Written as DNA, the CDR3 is TGTGCCAGCAGGTTTGGCCCGGACAGGCCAGATACGCAGTATTTT. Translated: CASRFGPDRPDTQYF.

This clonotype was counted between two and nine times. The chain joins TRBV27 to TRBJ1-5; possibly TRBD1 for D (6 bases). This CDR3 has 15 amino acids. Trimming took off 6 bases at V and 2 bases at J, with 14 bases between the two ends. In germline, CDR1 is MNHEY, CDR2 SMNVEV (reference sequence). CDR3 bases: TGTGCCAGCAGAAAGTCGGGGGGCGGCAATCAGCCCCAGCATTTT. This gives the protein CASRKSGGGNQPQHF.

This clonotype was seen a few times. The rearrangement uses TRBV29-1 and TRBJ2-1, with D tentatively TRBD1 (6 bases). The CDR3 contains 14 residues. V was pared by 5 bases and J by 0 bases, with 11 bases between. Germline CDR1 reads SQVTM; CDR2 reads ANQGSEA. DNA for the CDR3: TGCAGCGTTATACAGGGATTCTCCTACAATGAGCAGTTCTTC. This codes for CSVIQGFSYNEQFF.

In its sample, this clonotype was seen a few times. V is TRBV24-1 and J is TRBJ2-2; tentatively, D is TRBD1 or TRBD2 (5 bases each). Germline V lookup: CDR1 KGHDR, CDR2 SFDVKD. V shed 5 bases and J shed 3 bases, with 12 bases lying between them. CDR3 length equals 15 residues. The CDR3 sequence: CATSVGERYTGELFF. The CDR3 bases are TGTGCCACCAGTGTGGGGGAGAGGTACACCGGGGAGCTGTTTTTT.

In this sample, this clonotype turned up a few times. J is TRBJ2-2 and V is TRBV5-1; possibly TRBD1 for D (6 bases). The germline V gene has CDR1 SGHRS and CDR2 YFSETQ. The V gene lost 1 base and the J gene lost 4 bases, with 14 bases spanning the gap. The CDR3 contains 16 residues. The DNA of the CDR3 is TGCGCCAGCAGCTTGAGTACAGGGAGTATCACCGGGGAGCTGTTTTTT. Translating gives CASSLSTGSITGELFF.

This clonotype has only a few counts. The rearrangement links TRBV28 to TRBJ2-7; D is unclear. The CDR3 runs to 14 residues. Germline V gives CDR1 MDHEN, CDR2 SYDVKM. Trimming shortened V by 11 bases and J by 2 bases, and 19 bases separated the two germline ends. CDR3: CAVQNPAGPYEQYF. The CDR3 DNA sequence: TGTGCCGTCCAAAACCCGGCAGGACCCTACGAGCAGTACTTC.

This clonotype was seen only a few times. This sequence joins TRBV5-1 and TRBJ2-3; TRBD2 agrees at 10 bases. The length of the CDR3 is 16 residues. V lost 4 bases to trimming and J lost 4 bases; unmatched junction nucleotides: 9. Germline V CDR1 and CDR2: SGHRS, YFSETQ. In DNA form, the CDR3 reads TGCGCCAGCAGCATGATTAGCGGGGGGCCTCCAGATACGCAGTATTTT. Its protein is CASSMISGGPPDTQYF.

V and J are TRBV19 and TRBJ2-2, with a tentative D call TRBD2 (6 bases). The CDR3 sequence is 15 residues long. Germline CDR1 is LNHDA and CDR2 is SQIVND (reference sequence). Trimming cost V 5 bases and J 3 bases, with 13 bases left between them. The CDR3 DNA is TGTGCCAGTAGTTTGTTTAGGGACTACACCGGGGAGCTGTTTTTT. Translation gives CASSLFRDYTGELFF.